These 20 T cell receptor beta chains came from one sample sequenced in a study of T-cell memory formation after mild COVID-19. TCRdb ran MiXCR on the 5' RACE reads and lists one entry per CDR3 protein. The table shows under 700,000 distinct CDR3 sequences, with around 20% occurring only once. Sequencing was performed on PBMCs or a T cell subset sorted from them (not recorded which). These receptors were taken from an adult woman who had mild COVID-19 (a few samples of this study predate the infection). Cell type and time point are not known.

This chain uses TRBV7-2 with TRBJ2-5; 9 positions agree with TRBD2. Per germline, CDR1 SGHTA and CDR2 FQGNSA. The CDR3 contains 16 residues. V was pared by 5 bases and J by 2 bases, with 9 bases of the junction left unmatched. CDR3 loop: CASSPMLLAGQETQYF. The CDR3 nucleotides are TGTGCCAGCAGCCCAATGCTCCTAGCGGGACAAGAGACCCAGTACTTC.

This clonotype was counted only a few times. This chain uses TRBV7-9 with TRBJ1-5; D uncertain. The CDR3 is made up of 12 amino acids. The germline V gene encodes CDR1 SEHNR and CDR2 FQNEAQ (reference sequence). V shed 5 bases and J shed 4 bases, with 6 bases lying between them. The CDR3 DNA is TGTGCCAGCAGCCACCCTAATCAGCCCCAGCATTTT. Translating it yields CASSHPNQPQHF.

This clonotype was observed a handful of times. The V and J genes are TRBV12-3 or TRBV12-4 and TRBJ1-1; 9 bases line up with TRBD1. J lost 1 base, V lost 7 bases, and 7 bases had no gene match. The CDR3 has 15 amino acids. CDR3: CASTKVGQGNTEAFF. CDR3 nucleotides: TGTGCCAGCACAAAGGTGGGACAGGGGAACACTGAAGCTTTCTTT.

This clonotype turned up a few times. The V call is TRBV29-1, the J call TRBJ1-1, with D perhaps matching TRBD1 (5 bases). The germline CDR1 and CDR2 sequences are SQVTM and ANQGSEA. The germline V and J ends were trimmed by 8 bases and 1 base, with 11 bases remaining between them. This CDR3 comprises 12 residues. The CDR3 DNA sequence: TGCAGCTCCTCTAGGGGGAACACTGAAGCTTTCTTT. This encodes CSSSRGNTEAFF.

This clonotype came up a few times. CDR3 residues: CASRLAGGYNEQFF. The CDR3 coding sequence is TGTGCCAGCAGACTAGCGGGGGGCTACAATGAGCAGTTCTTC. V and J are TRBV25-1 and TRBJ2-1, with TRBD2 identical over 12 bases. The CDR3 runs 14 residues. Germline trimming cut 6 bases from V and 3 bases from J; bases unmatched to any gene: 0. Germline values: CDR1 MGHDK, CDR2 SYGVNS.

The rearrangement uses TRBV9 and TRBJ2-1; TRBD2 might be the D (5 bases). The CDR3 runs to 16 residues. V shed 3 bases and J shed 4 bases, with 17 bases lying between them. Germline V gives CDR1 SGDLS, CDR2 YYNGEE. The CDR3: CASSGGGLTSYNEQFF. CDR3 coding DNA: TGTGCCAGCAGCGGAGGAGGCCTGACTTCTTACAATGAGCAGTTCTTC.

The chain couples TRBV7-9 to TRBJ1-1; TRBD1 agrees at 8 bases. The CDR3 is 16 amino acids. The germline V gene encodes CDR1 SEHNR and CDR2 FQNEAQ (reference sequence). With V trimmed by 5 bases and J by 1 base, 9 bases remained unmatched. The CDR3 loop is CASSDEQGTGNTEAFF. CDR3 sequence (DNA): TGTGCCAGCAGCGATGAACAGGGGACAGGGAACACTGAAGCTTTCTTT.

This clonotype turned up a few times. The rearrangement links TRBV5-1 to TRBJ1-1; maybe TRBD1 (5 bases). There are 15 residues in the CDR3. The germline gives CDR1 SGHRS, CDR2 YFSETQ. Trimming cost V 4 bases and J 4 bases, with 17 bases left between them. The CDR3 sequence is CASSTGTVLSTEAFF. Written as DNA, the CDR3 is TGCGCCAGCAGCACCGGGACCGTCCTTTCCACTGAAGCTTTCTTT.

The V gene is TRBV7-2, the J gene TRBJ2-1, with D tentatively TRBD2 (6 bases). This CDR3 has 16 residues. Trimming left V 0 bases short and J 0 bases short, with 9 bases between. Germline loops: CDR1 SGHTA, CDR2 FQGNSA. CDR3 sequence reads: CASSLAGTVSYNEQFF. Written as DNA, the CDR3 is TGTGCCAGCAGCTTAGCCGGGACTGTCTCCTACAATGAGCAGTTCTTC.

This clonotype came up many times. The V call is TRBV7-6, the J call TRBJ2-2, with 13 bases lining up with TRBD2. There are 15 residues in the CDR3. CDR1 and CDR2 from the germline V gene are SGHVS and FNYEAQ. Unmatched junction bases numbered 5, after V lost 5 bases and J lost 8 bases. For the CDR3, the DNA is TGTGCCAGCAGCACGACTAGCGGGAGGTGGGGGGAGCTGTTTTTT. Protein product: CASSTTSGRWGELFF.

The CDR3 region is CASSQYLFGAGAFPDTQYF. The DNA of the CDR3 is TGTGCCAGCAGCCAATATTTATTCGGAGCGGGAGCGTTCCCAGATACGCAGTATTTT. This chain joins TRBV3-1 and TRBJ2-3, with 8 bases aligning to TRBD2. The CDR3 runs to 19 residues. The germline CDR1 and CDR2 sequences are LGHDT and YNNKEL (reference sequence). The trim removed 2 bases at V and 4 bases at J, leaving 17 bases unmatched.

The chain recombines TRBV9 with TRBJ1-4; D call uncertain. V lost 4 bases to trimming and J lost 7 bases, with 17 bases between them. Per the germline V gene, CDR1 is SGDLS and CDR2 is YYNGEE. The CDR3 consists of 15 residues. The CDR3 loop reads CASSPPGRVGEKLFF. CDR3 bases: TGTGCCAGCAGCCCCCCGGGGAGGGTGGGTGAAAAACTGTTTTTT.

This clonotype was observed a few times. The chain combines TRBV12-3 or TRBV12-4 with TRBJ2-7; the match to TRBD2 covers 8 bases. V lost 5 bases to trimming and J lost 3 bases; unmatched junction nucleotides: 9. This CDR3 comprises 15 residues. CDR3 sequence: CASSPGGSGIYEQYF. CDR3 bases: TGTGCCAGCAGTCCCGGGGGTAGCGGGATCTACGAGCAGTACTTC.

This clonotype has a handful of counts. The gene calls are TRBV24-1 and TRBJ2-7, with D perhaps TRBD1 or TRBD2 (5 bases each). This CDR3 is 16 amino acids long. Germline values: CDR1 KGHDR, CDR2 SFDVKD. V was shortened by 4 bases and J by 0 bases, with 15 bases between the two germline ends. The CDR3 sequence: CATSEPDTRSSYEQYF. The CDR3, as DNA: TGTGCCACCAGTGAACCGGACACTAGATCCTCCTACGAGCAGTACTTC.

This clonotype was seen a few times. The chain recombines TRBV5-6 with TRBJ2-5; 7 bases are shared with TRBD1. Germline CDR1 reads SGHDT; CDR2 reads YYEEEE. The CDR3 loop spans 15 amino acids. J lost 9 bases, V lost 2 bases, and 13 bases had no gene match. The CDR3: CASSFSWGSTGAQYF. The CDR3, as DNA: TGTGCCAGCAGCTTCTCTTGGGGTTCTACAGGGGCCCAGTACTTC.

This sequence joins TRBV5-6 and TRBJ2-3, with D unresolved. This CDR3 comprises 16 residues. Germline CDR1 and CDR2: SGHDT and YYEEEE. The V end was cut by 0 bases, the J end by 6 bases, with 17 bases between. The CDR3 nucleotides are TGTGCCAGCAGCTTGGGGCGTCTATCCGACGGGGATACGCAGTATTTT. Its translation is CASSLGRLSDGDTQYF.

This clonotype was picked up a small number of times. The chain couples TRBV30 to TRBJ2-7; 8 positions agree with TRBD1. V was clipped by 2 bases and J by 3 bases; unmatched bases: 3. Germline V CDR1 and CDR2: GTSNPN, SVGIG (reference sequence). There are 13 residues in the CDR3. This chain's CDR3 is CAWSWDRRYEQYF. For the CDR3, the DNA is TGTGCCTGGAGTTGGGACAGGCGCTACGAGCAGTACTTC.

The gene calls are TRBV24-1 and TRBJ2-5, with D possibly TRBD2 on 5 matching bases. Between the trimmed V and J ends, which lost 5 bases and 3 bases, there was a span of 12 bases. The CDR3 is made up of 14 amino acids. Germline loops: CDR1 KGHDR, CDR2 SFDVKD. CDR3 amino acids: CATSAGNLKETQYF. In DNA, the CDR3 is TGTGCCACCAGTGCGGGGAACCTCAAAGAGACCCAGTACTTC.

The rearrangement joins TRBV4-2 to TRBJ2-1; D uncertain. Trimming shortened V by 4 bases and J by 2 bases, and 12 bases separated the two germline ends. The CDR3 length is 15 residues. CDR1 is LGHNA and CDR2 is YNFKEQ in the germline V gene. CDR3 in DNA: TGTGCCAGCAGCCCCGAATCACTCCCCTACAATGAGCAGTTCTTC. Its translation is CASSPESLPYNEQFF.

The chain combines TRBV7-2 with TRBJ2-1; 9 positions match TRBD2. CDR1 is SGHTA, CDR2 FQGNSA, per germline. V lost 5 bases to trimming and J lost 9 bases; unmatched junction nucleotides: 14. The CDR3 length is 16 residues. CDR3 amino acids: CASSPRRLAGISEQFF. CDR3 nucleotide sequence: TGTGCCAGCAGCCCCCGAAGGCTAGCGGGAATTAGTGAGCAGTTCTTC.